This is a list of T cell receptor beta chains from one sample in a study of cytomegalovirus exposure and HLA in healthy donors. Measured with immunoSEQ multiplex PCR; TCRdb has only the in-frame clones, and not every one. The data hold some 130,000 clones, with approximately 82% observed a single time. The specimen sequenced was PBMCs. The receptors were gathered from a man younger than 40 in good health and CMV-seropositive. CDR3s include the opening cysteine and the closing phenylalanine or tryptophan. The D gene is left open where the match is weak. Clone size is stated in some rows and not others, as once, few, many or a class when expanded.

v_call	d_call	clone_size	j_call	cdr3_aa	cdr3_nt
TRBV5-1	TRBD1	NA	TRBJ1-6	CASRPGQGASYNSPLHF	TGCGCCAGCAGACCGGGACAGGGGGCATCCTATAATTCACCCCTCCACTTT
TRBV9	NA	NA	TRBJ1-4	CASSNGPGNSNEKLFF	TGTGCCAGCAGCAATGGCCCCGGGAACTCTAATGAAAAACTGTTTTTT
TRBV5-1	NA	NA	TRBJ1-2	CASSFRVGYGYTF	TGCGCCAGCAGCTTCAGGGTGGGTTATGGCTACACCTTC
TRBV7-6	TRBD1	NA	TRBJ1-2	CASSQGTGDHYGYTF	TGTGCCAGCAGCCAAGGGACAGGGGACCACTATGGCTACACCTTC
TRBV30	NA	NA	TRBJ1-2	CAWSEQTNYGYTF	TGTGCCTGGAGTGAACAGACTAACTATGGCTACACCTTC
TRBV5-6	TRBD2	NA	TRBJ2-3	CASSLPGLAGGTDTQYF	TGTGCCAGCAGCCTACCAGGACTAGCGGGAGGGACAGATACGCAGTATTTT
TRBV29-1	NA	few	TRBJ2-7	CSVGDSLYEQYF	TGCAGCGTTGGCGACAGTCTCTACGAGCAGTACTTC
TRBV9	NA	few	TRBJ1-1	CASSVVEGGVTEAFF	TGTGCCAGCAGCGTAGTGGAGGGAGGTGTCACTGAAGCTTTCTTT
TRBV7-3	NA	NA	TRBJ2-3	CASSLLGGLAGDTQYF	TGTGCCAGCAGCTTATTAGGGGGCCTGGCGGGGGATACGCAGTATTTT
TRBV27	TRBD1	NA	TRBJ1-2	CASSSPGTGAYGYTF	TGTGCCAGCAGTTCACCCGGGACAGGGGCCTATGGCTACACCTTC
TRBV7-8	TRBD2	NA	TRBJ2-1	CASSLGTSVNNEQFF	TGTGCCAGCAGCTTGGGGACTAGCGTTAACAATGAGCAGTTCTTC
TRBV6-5	TRBD1	NA	TRBJ1-5	CASDRGRSNQPQHF	TGTGCCAGCGACAGGGGGCGAAGCAATCAGCCCCAGCATTTT
TRBV2	NA	NA	TRBJ1-1	CASSYDTMTNTEAFF	TGTGCCAGCAGTTACGACACGATGACGAACACTGAAGCTTTCTTT
TRBV7-9	NA	NA	TRBJ1-2	CASSPSGADYGYTF	TGTGCCAGCAGCCCCTCGGGAGCCGACTATGGCTACACCTTC
TRBV6-1	TRBD2	NA	TRBJ2-7	CASSEFRDYLPYEQYF	TGTGCCAGCAGTGAATTTCGGGACTATCTTCCCTACGAGCAGTACTTC
TRBV4-1	NA	NA	TRBJ1-4	CASSQQPIRTATNEKLFF	TGCGCCAGCAGCCAACAACCCATTAGGACAGCAACTAATGAAAAACTGTTTTTT
TRBV5-1	TRBD2	NA	TRBJ2-1	CASSLELAGGPNEQFF	TGCGCCAGCAGCTTGGAGCTAGCGGGAGGGCCTAATGAGCAGTTCTTC
TRBV27	NA	NA	TRBJ1-3	CASSTVLGNTIYF	TGTGCCAGCAGTACAGTCTTAGGAAACACCATATATTTT
TRBV6-5	NA	NA	TRBJ1-2	CASGGASGDGYTF	TGTGCCAGCGGAGGGGCCTCCGGGGATGGCTACACCTTC
TRBV5-1	TRBD1	once	TRBJ2-5	CASSPDREETQYF	TGCGCCAGCAGTCCGGACAGGGAAGAGACCCAGTACTTC
TRBV12-5	TRBD1	NA	TRBJ1-2	CASGLVGTGGGYTF	TGTGCTAGTGGTTTGGTCGGGACAGGGGGTGGCTACACCTTC
TRBV2	TRBD1	once	TRBJ1-2	CASQDRGFYGYTF	TGTGCCAGCCAAGACAGGGGCTTTTATGGCTACACCTTC
TRBV27	TRBD1	NA	TRBJ2-6	CASSFGTGGSGANVLTF	TGTGCCAGCAGTTTCGGGACAGGGGGTTCTGGGGCCAACGTCCTGACTTTC
TRBV6-1	TRBD2	few	TRBJ2-1	CASSATSGREQFF	TGTGCCAGCAGTGCTACTAGCGGTCGGGAGCAGTTCTTC
TRBV6-5	NA	NA	TRBJ2-5	CASSRTAQETQYF	TGTGCCAGCAGTCGGACAGCACAAGAGACCCAGTACTTC
TRBV7-9	TRBD1	NA	TRBJ1-2	CASSPTGTGGPYGYTF	TGTGCCAGCAGCCCGACCGGGACAGGGGGCCCCTATGGCTACACCTTC
TRBV30	NA	few	TRBJ1-3	CAWNPLGGSGNTIYF	TGTGCCTGGAATCCTCTAGGAGGGTCTGGAAACACCATATATTTT
TRBV6-5	TRBD1	once	TRBJ1-2	CASSYRRQGGGYTF	TGTGCCAGCAGTTACCGACGACAGGGAGGCGGCTACACCTTC
TRBV7-9	NA	once	TRBJ1-3	CASSLELISGNTIYF	TGTGCCAGCAGCTTAGAACTGATCTCTGGAAACACCATATATTTT
TRBV18	NA	NA	TRBJ1-1	CASSPQGSEAFF	TGTGCCAGCTCACCCCAGGGTTCTGAAGCTTTCTTT
TRBV25-1	TRBD1	NA	TRBJ1-1	CASSDLDRANTEAFF	TGTGCCAGCAGTGACCTCGACAGGGCGAACACTGAAGCTTTCTTT
TRBV18	NA	NA	TRBJ2-3	CASSPGDRAQGDTQYF	TGTGCCAGCTCACCAGGGGATCGCGCCCAGGGAGATACGCAGTATTTT
TRBV18	NA	NA	TRBJ2-1	CASSPPVREEQFF	TGTGCCAGCTCACCACCGGTTAGAGAGGAGCAGTTCTTC
TRBV5-4	TRBD1	NA	TRBJ1-2	CASSLARDRPYGYTF	TGTGCCAGCAGCTTGGCGCGGGACAGACCCTATGGCTACACCTTC
TRBV28	TRBD2	NA	TRBJ2-7	CASSGRGLAGTTIGQYF	TGTGCCAGCAGTGGGCGGGGACTAGCGGGGACAACCATAGGGCAGTACTTC
TRBV9	NA	many	TRBJ2-5	CASSVTLAETQYF	TGTGCCAGCAGCGTAACCCTAGCGGAGACCCAGTACTTC
TRBV29-1	TRBD1	NA	TRBJ2-7	CSVWDRGSYEQYF	TGCAGCGTTTGGGACAGGGGTTCCTACGAGCAGTACTTC
TRBV18	NA	once	TRBJ1-1	CASSPQGGNTEAFF	TGTGCCAGCTCACCACAGGGAGGGAACACTGAAGCTTTCTTT
TRBV14	NA	NA	TRBJ2-2	CASSRGWPNTGELFF	TGTGCCAGCAGTCGGGGGTGGCCGAACACCGGGGAGCTGTTTTTT
TRBV9	NA	NA	TRBJ2-1	CASSPFVGRVYNEQFF	TGTGCCAGCAGCCCCTTTGTTGGCAGGGTTTACAATGAGCAGTTCTTC
TRBV28	NA	NA	TRBJ2-7	CASSLRGYEQYF	TGTGCCAGCAGTCTAAGGGGGTACGAGCAGTACTTC
TRBV4-1	TRBD1	NA	TRBJ2-1	CASSPMGQPLGEQFF	TGCGCCAGCAGCCCGATGGGACAGCCCCTAGGTGAGCAGTTCTTC
TRBV5-6	TRBD2	NA	TRBJ2-3	CASSSQKAGGGWPQYF	TGTGCCAGCAGCTCTCAGAAGGCGGGAGGTGGTTGGCCGCAGTATTTT
TRBV9	TRBD2	once	TRBJ2-1	CASSVGSSGSYNEQFF	TGTGCCAGCAGCGTAGGGTCTAGCGGTTCCTACAATGAGCAGTTCTTC
TRBV27	NA	NA	TRBJ2-1	CASSPWDWESSYNEQFF	TGTGCCAGCAGCCCTTGGGACTGGGAAAGCTCCTACAATGAGCAGTTCTTC
TRBV4-3	NA	once	TRBJ1-3	CASSQDSGSQGNTIYF	TGCGCCAGCAGCCAAGATTCGGGATCGCAAGGAAACACCATATATTTT
TRBV7-2	NA	NA	TRBJ1-2	CASSLDPLTHYGYTF	TGTGCCAGCAGCTTAGACCCCCTGACACACTATGGCTACACCTTC
TRBV29-1	NA	NA	TRBJ2-5	CSVVGSVETQYF	TGCAGCGTTGTCGGGAGTGTCGAGACCCAGTACTTC
TRBV7-2	NA	NA	TRBJ2-1	CASSSLPLSGNEQFF	TGTGCCAGCAGCTCACTCCCTCTTTCGGGCAATGAGCAGTTCTTC
TRBV7-2	NA	NA	TRBJ1-1	CASSKARDAIEAFF	TGTGCCAGCAGCAAGGCGCGGGACGCTATAGAAGCTTTCTTT